This TCR beta chain was documented in a study of glioma-infiltrating T cells. Study findings and constraints: Very few CDR3 sequences were shared between tissue and blood. Gliomas, especially low-grade, showed above-expected tissue-blood divergence; non-neoplastic patients showed below.

Per germline, CDR1 LGHNA and CDR2 YSLEER. The CDR3 runs to 18 residues. The iRepertoire nested amplicon-rescue multiplex PCR amplified TCR alpha and beta CDR3s from RNA. Input was roughly 85-450 ng of tissue mRNA or PBMC total RNA. Using its own MiXCR run on the multiplex PCR reads, TCRdb lists one record per CDR3 protein. Of tens of thousands of distinct CDR3 sequences listed, around 42% were seen once; the top ten hold more than 30%. To note about this clonotype: Its antigen is not known. At one end the junction does not follow the germline gene, possibly because of a read error.

The gene calls are TRBV4-3 and TRBJ2-3; 15 nucleotides line up with TRBD2. The sample taken for sequencing was glioma tissue, nonneoplastic brain tissue, or PBMCs (not recorded which). The TCR comes from a human donor with low-grade glioma or glioblastoma, undergoing nonglioma brain surgery, or in good health (not recorded which). The CDR3 DNA is TGCGCCAGCAGCGCCACAGAGCCGGGACTAGCGGGAGGAGATACGCAGTATTTC. It specifies CASSATEPGLAGGDTQYF.